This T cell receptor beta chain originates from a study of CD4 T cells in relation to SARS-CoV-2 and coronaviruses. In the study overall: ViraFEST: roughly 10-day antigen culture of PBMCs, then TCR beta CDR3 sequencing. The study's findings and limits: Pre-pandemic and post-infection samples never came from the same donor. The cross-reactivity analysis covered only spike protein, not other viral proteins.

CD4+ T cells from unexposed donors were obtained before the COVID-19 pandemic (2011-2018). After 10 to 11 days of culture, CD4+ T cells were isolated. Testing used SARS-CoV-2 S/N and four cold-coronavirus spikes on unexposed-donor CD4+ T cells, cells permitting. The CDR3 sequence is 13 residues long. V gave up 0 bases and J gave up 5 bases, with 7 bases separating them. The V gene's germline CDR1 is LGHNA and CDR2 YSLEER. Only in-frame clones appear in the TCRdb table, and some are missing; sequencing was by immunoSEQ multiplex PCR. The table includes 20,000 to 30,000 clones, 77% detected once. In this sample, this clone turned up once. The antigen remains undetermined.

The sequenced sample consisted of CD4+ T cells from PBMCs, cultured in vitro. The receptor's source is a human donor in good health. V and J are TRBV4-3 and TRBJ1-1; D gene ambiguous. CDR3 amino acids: CASSQESRTEAFF. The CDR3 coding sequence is TGCGCCAGCAGCCAAGAAAGCAGGACTGAAGCTTTCTTT.